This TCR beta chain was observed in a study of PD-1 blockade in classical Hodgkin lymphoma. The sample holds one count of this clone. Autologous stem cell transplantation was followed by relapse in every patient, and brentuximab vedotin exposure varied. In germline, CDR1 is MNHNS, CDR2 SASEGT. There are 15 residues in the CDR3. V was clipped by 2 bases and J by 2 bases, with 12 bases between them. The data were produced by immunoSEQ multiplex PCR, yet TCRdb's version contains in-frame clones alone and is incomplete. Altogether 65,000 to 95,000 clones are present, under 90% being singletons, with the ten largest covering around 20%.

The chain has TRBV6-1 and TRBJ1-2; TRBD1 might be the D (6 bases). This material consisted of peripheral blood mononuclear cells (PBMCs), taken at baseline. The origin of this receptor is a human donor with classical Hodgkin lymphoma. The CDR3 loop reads CASSESSGTNYGYTF. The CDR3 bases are TGTGCCAGCAGTGAAAGTTCCGGGACAAACTATGGCTACACCTTC.